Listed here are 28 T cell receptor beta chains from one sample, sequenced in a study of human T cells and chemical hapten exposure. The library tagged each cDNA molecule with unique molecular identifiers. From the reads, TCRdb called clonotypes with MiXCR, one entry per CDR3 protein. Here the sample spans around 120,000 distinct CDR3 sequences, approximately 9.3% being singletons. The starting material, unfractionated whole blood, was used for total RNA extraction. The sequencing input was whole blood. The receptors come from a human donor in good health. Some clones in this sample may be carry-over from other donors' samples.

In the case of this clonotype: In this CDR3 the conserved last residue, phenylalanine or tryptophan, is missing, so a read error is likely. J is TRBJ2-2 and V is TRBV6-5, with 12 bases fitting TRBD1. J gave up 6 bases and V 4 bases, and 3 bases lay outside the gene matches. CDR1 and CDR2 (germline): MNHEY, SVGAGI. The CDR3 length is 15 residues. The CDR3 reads CASSSGTGGSGELFS. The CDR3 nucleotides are TGTGCCAGCAGTTCCGGGACAGGGGGCTCCGGGGAGCTGTTTTCT.

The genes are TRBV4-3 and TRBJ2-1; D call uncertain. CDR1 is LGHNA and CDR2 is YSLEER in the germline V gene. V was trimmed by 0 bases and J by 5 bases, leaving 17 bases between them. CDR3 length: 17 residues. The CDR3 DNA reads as TGCGCCAGCAGCCAAGATGAGAGGACGGAGCTACACAATGAGCAGTTCTTC. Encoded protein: CASSQDERTELHNEQFF.

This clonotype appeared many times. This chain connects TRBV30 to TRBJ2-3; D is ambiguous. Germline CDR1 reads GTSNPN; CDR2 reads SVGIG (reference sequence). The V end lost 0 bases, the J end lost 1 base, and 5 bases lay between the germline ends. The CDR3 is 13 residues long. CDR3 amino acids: CAWSVLGTDTQYF. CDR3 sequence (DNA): TGTGCCTGGAGTGTACTGGGCACAGATACGCAGTATTTT.

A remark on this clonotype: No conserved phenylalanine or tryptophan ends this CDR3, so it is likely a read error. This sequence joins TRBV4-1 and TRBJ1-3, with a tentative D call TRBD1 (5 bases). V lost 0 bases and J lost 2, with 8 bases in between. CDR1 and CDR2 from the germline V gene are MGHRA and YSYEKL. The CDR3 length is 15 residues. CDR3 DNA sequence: TGCGCCAGCAGCCAAGATCCGGGGGCTGGAAACACCATATATTCT. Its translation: CASSQDPGAGNTIYS.

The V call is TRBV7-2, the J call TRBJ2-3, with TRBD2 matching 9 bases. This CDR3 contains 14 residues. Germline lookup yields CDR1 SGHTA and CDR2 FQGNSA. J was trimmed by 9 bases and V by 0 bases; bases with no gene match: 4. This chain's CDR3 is CASSLAPGTSTQYF. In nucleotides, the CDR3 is TGTGCCAGCAGCTTAGCTCCCGGGACTAGCACGCAGTATTTT.

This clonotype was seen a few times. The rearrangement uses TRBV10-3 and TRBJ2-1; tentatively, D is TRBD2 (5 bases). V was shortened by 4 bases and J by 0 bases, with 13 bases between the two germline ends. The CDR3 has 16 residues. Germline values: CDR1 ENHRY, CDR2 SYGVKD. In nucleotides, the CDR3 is TGTGCCATCAGTGCCAGTCAAGCGGTCTCCTACAATGAGCAGTTCTTC. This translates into CAISASQAVSYNEQFF.

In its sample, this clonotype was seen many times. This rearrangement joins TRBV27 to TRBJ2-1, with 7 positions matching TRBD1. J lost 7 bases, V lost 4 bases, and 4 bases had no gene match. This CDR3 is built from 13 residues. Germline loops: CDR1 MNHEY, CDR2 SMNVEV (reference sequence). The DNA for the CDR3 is TGTGCCAGCAGTTCCCGGGACAGAAATGAGCAGTTCTTC. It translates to CASSSRDRNEQFF.

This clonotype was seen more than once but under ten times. CDR3 bases: TGTGCCAGCAGCTCTGGACTAGCGGGAGGCCCAGATACGCAGTATTTT. Protein sequence: CASSSGLAGGPDTQYF. The chain links TRBV5-6 to TRBJ2-3; 14 bases fit TRBD2. Germline trimming cut 3 bases from V and 4 bases from J; bases unmatched to any gene: 4. Per germline, CDR1 SGHDT and CDR2 YYEEEE. The CDR3 totals 16 residues. Full variable domain (missing parts from reference TRBV5-6 and TRBJ2-3): DAGVTQSPTHLIKTRGQQVTLRCSPKSGHDTVSWYQQALGQGPQFIFQYYEEEERQRGNFPDRFSGHQFPNYSSELNVNALLLGDSALYLCASSSGLAGGPDTQYFGPGTRLTVL.

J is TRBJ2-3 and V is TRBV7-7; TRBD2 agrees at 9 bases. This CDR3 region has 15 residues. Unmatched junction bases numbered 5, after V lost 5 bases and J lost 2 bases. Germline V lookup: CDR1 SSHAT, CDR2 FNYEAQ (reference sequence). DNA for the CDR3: TGTGCCAGCAGCCGGGGACTAGCCCACACAGATACGCAGTATTTT. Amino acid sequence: CASSRGLAHTDTQYF.

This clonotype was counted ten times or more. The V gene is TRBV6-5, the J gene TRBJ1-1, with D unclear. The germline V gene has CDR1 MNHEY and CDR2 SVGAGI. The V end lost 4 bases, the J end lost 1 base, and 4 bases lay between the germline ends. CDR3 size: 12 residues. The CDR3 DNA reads TGTGCCAGCAGTTCCGGGAACACTGAAGCTTTCTTT. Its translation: CASSSGNTEAFF.

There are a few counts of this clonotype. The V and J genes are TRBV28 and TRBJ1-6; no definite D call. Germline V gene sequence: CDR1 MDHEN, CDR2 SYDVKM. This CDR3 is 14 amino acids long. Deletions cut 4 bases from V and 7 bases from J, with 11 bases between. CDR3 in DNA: TGTGCCAGCAGTTCCACCCCGTACAATTCACCCCTCCACTTT. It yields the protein CASSSTPYNSPLHF.

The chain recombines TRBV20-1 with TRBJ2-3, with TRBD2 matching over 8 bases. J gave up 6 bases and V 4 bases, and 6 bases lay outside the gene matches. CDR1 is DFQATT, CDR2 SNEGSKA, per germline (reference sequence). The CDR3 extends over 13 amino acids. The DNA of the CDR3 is TGCAGTGCTAAGGGTACGGGGGGGGATACGCAGTATTTT. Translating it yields CSAKGTGGDTQYF.

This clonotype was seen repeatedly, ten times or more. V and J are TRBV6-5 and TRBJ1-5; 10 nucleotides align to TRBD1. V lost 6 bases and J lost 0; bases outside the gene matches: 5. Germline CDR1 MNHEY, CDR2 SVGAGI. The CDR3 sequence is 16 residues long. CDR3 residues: CASRKGTGDSNQPQHF. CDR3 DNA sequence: TGTGCCAGCAGGAAGGGGACAGGGGATAGCAATCAGCCCCAGCATTTT.

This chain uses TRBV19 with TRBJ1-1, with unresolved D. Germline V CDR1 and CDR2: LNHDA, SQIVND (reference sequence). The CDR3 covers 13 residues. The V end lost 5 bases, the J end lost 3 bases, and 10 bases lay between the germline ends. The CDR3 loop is CASSDTDYTEAFF. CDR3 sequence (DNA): TGTGCCAGTAGTGACACAGATTACACTGAAGCTTTCTTT. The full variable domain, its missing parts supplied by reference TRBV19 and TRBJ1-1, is DGGITQSPKYLFRKEGQNVTLSCEQNLNHDAMYWYRQDPGQGLRLIYYSQIVNDFQKGDIAEGYSVSREKKESFPLTVTSAQKNPTAFYLCASSDTDYTEAFFGQGTRLTVV.

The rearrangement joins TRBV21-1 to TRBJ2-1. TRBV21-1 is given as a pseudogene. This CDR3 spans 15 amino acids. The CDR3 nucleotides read TGTGCCAGCAGCAAAGATGGAGGCTCCTACAATGAGCAGTTCTTC. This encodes CASSKDGGSYNEQFF.

This chain's CDR3 is CASSLSYGGDYEQYF. Here the CDR3 DNA reads TGTGCCAGCAGTTTAAGTTACGGGGGTGACTACGAGCAGTACTTC. The chain is built from TRBV27 and TRBJ2-7, with a possible D match to TRBD2 (6 bases). This CDR3 spans 15 amino acids. The V end was cut by 2 bases, the J end by 3 bases, with 14 bases between. Germline V gene sequence: CDR1 MNHEY, CDR2 SMNVEV (reference sequence).

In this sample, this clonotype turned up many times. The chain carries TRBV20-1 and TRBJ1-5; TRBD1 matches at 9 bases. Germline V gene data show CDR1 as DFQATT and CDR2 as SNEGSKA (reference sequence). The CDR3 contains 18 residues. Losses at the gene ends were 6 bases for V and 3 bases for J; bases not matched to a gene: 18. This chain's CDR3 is CSAGGKQGAGGPNQPQHF. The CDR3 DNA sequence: TGCAGTGCGGGGGGCAAACAGGGGGCAGGGGGTCCCAATCAGCCCCAGCATTTT.

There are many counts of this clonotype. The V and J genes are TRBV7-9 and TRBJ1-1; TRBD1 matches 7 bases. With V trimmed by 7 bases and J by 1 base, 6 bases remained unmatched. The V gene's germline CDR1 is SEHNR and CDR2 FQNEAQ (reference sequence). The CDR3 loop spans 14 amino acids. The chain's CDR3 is CASTPQGKNTEAFF. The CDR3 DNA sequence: TGTGCCAGCACACCACAGGGGAAGAACACTGAAGCTTTCTTT.

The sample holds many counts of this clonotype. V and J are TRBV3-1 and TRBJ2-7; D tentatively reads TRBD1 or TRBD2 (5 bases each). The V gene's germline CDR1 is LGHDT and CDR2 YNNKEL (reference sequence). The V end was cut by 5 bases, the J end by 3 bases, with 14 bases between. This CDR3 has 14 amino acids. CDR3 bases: TGTGCCAGCAGCTTCGGGACCCGAGACTACGAGCAGTACTTC. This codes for CASSFGTRDYEQYF.

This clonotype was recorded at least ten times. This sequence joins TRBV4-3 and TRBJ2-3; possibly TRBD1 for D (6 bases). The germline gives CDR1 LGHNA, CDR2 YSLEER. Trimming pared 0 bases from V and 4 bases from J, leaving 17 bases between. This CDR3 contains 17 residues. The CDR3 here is CASSQDSKPGQPDTQYF. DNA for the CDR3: TGCGCCAGCAGCCAAGATTCGAAGCCTGGACAGCCAGATACGCAGTATTTT.

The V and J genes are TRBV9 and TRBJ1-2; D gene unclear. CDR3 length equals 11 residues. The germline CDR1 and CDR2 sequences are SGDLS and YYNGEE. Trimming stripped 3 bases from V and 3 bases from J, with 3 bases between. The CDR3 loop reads CASSAYYGYTF. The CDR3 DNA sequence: TGTGCCAGCAGCGCCTACTATGGCTACACCTTC.

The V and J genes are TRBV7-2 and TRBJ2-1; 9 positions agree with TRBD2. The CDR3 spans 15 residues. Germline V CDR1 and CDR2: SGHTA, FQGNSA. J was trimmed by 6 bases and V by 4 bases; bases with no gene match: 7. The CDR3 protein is CASSYGGGARNEQFF. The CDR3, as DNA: TGTGCCAGCAGCTATGGCGGGGGGGCTCGCAATGAGCAGTTCTTC.

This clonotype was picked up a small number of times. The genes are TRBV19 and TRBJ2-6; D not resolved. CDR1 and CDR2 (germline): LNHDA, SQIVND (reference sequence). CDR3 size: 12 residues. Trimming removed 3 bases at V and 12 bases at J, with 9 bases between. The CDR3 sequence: CASSMSPPVLTF. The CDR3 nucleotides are TGTGCCAGTAGTATGTCTCCCCCCGTCCTGACTTTC.

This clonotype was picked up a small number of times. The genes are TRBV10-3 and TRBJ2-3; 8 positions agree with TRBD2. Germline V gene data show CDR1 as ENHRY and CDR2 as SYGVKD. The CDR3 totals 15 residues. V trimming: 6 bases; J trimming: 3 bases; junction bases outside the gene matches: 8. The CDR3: CAIRATGGPTDTQYF. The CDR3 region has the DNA TGTGCCATCAGAGCAACGGGAGGGCCAACAGATACGCAGTATTTT.

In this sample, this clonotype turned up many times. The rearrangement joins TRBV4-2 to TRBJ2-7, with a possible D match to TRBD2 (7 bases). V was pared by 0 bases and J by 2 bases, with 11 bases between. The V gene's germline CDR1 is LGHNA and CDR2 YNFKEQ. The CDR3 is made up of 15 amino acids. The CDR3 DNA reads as TGTGCCAGCAGCCAAGATCCCGGGGGGCCCTACGAGCAGTACTTC. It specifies CASSQDPGGPYEQYF.

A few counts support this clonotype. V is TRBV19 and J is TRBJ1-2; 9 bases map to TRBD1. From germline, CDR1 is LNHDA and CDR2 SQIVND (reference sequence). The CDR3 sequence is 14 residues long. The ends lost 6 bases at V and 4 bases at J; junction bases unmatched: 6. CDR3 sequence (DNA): TGTGCCAGTAGCAGGACAGGGGTCGGCTATGGCTACACCTTC. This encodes CASSRTGVGYGYTF. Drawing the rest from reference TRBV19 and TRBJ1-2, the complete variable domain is DGGITQSPKYLFRKEGQNVTLSCEQNLNHDAMYWYRQDPGQGLRLIYYSQIVNDFQKGDIAEGYSVSREKKESFPLTVTSAQKNPTAFYLCASSRTGVGYGYTFGSGTRLTVV.

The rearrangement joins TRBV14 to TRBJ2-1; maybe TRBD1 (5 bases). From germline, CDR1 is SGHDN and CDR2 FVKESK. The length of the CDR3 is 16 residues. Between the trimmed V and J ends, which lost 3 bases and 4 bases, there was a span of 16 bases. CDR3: CASSHPGQSVYNEQFF. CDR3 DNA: TGTGCCAGCAGCCATCCAGGGCAGTCAGTATACAATGAGCAGTTCTTC.

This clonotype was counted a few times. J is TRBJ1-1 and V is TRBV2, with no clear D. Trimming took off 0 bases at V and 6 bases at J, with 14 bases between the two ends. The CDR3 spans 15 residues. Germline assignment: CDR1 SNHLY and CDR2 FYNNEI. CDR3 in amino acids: CASSEARQEGPEAFF. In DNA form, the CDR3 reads TGTGCCAGCAGTGAAGCGCGGCAGGAAGGGCCTGAAGCTTTCTTT.